The rows below give T cell receptor beta chains drawn from one sample of a study of beta chain features in type 1 diabetes. Clones were sequenced by immunoSEQ multiplex PCR, and TCRdb holds only the in-frame ones, with some missing. The table has roughly 500,000 clones, over 25% seen once. The sequenced material came from naive CD4+ T cells from blood. These receptors were taken from a man aged 18 to 29 in good health. Both conserved end residues are part of each CDR3. The D gene is left open where the match is weak. Size tells how often a clone was seen (once, few, many) or the class of an expanded clone, and some rows leave it out.

V	size	D	J	DNA	CDR3
TRBV5-1	few	NA	TRBJ2-1	TGCGCCAGCAGCTTGGAGTTCTCCTACAATGAGCAGTTCTTC	CASSLEFSYNEQFF
TRBV7-2	few	NA	TRBJ2-2	TGTGCCAGCAGCTTAGTCTTTGAAACCACCGGGGAGCTGTTTTTT	CASSLVFETTGELFF
TRBV9	NA	NA	TRBJ2-2	TGTGCCAGCAGCGTGGTTGGGGCCACCGGGGAGCTGTTTTTT	CASSVVGATGELFF
TRBV7-9	NA	TRBD2	TRBJ2-1	TGTGCCAGCAGCTTTCAACTAGCGGGAGGGTATGAGCAGTTCTTC	CASSFQLAGGYEQFF
TRBV7-8	NA	TRBD2	TRBJ2-3	TGTGCCAGCAGCCCCCTAGCGGGGTCTAGCACAGATACGCAGTATTTT	CASSPLAGSSTDTQYF
TRBV13	NA	TRBD2	TRBJ2-1	TGTGCCAGCAGTGTATACCCTCTAGCGGGAGGGGACAATGAGCAGTTCTTC	CASSVYPLAGGDNEQFF
TRBV7-2	NA	NA	TRBJ2-7	TGTGCCACCAACAGGGATCCCTACGAGCAGTACTTC	CATNRDPYEQYF
TRBV14	few	NA	TRBJ2-5	TGTGCCAGCAGCCAACAGGGAGGTGTGGAGACCCAGTACTTC	CASSQQGGVETQYF
TRBV4-1	few	NA	TRBJ1-4	TGCGCCAGCAGCCGACCAGGAGGGGGGCGACGTGAAAAACTGTTTTTT	CASSRPGGGRREKLFF
TRBV30	NA	NA	TRBJ2-7	TGTGCCTGGAACCCCAACATGGAGGAGCAGTACTTC	CAWNPNMEEQYF
TRBV5-1	NA	TRBD2	TRBJ2-7	TGCGCCAGCAGCTTGGCCGGGGGGACCCCCTACGAGCAGTACTTC	CASSLAGGTPYEQYF
TRBV30	few	NA	TRBJ2-1	TGTGCCTGGAGTGTACGACTATTATACAATGAGCAGTTCTTC	CAWSVRLLYNEQFF
TRBV7-3	NA	NA	TRBJ2-3	TGTGCCAGCAGCCTTGATCCGGGCCACGCCACAGATACGCAGTATTTT	CASSLDPGHATDTQYF
TRBV25-1	NA	NA	TRBJ2-7	TGTGCCAGCAGTGAATCATTTTTAGAACACGAGCAGTACTTC	CASSESFLEHEQYF
TRBV25-1	NA	TRBD1	TRBJ2-7	TGTGCCAGCAGTGACCCCGGGACAGGGCAACACGAGCAGTACTTC	CASSDPGTGQHEQYF
TRBV2	NA	NA	TRBJ1-1	TGTGCCAGCAGCTGGGGACGGAGGAACACTGAAGCTTTCTTT	CASSWGRRNTEAFF
TRBV30	few	NA	TRBJ1-4	TGTGCCTGGAGTCTTTACGGGGCAGGCGAAAAACTGTTTTTT	CAWSLYGAGEKLFF
TRBV14	NA	TRBD2	TRBJ2-2	TGTGCCAGCAGCCGAATCGCGGGAGTAGCTGGGGAGCTGTTTTTT	CASSRIAGVAGELFF
TRBV29-1	few	TRBD2	TRBJ2-1	TGCAGCGTTGCGGGAGGGACAAGAAGCTCCTACAATGAGCAGTTCTTC	CSVAGGTRSSYNEQFF
TRBV7-9	once	NA	TRBJ2-7	TGTGCCAGCAGCTTAGGTCGTTCAGGGCTCGACGAGCAGTACTTC	CASSLGRSGLDEQYF
TRBV11-2	NA	NA	TRBJ1-2	TGTGCCAGCAGCTTAGAAGGGTTCTATGGCTACACCTTC	CASSLEGFYGYTF
TRBV30	few	NA	TRBJ2-4	TGTGCCTGGAGTACGACACCCACCGGCAAAAACATTCAGTACTTC	CAWSTTPTGKNIQYF
TRBV7-2	NA	NA	TRBJ1-5	TGTGCCAGCAGCTTAGTGGCGTATAGCAATCAGCCCCAGCATTTT	CASSLVAYSNQPQHF
TRBV14	few	NA	TRBJ2-5	TGTGCCAGCAGCCTACTAGGGAGGCAGTACTTC	CASSLLGRQYF
TRBV7-8	few	TRBD2	TRBJ2-1	TGTGCCAGCAGCTCACTAGCGGGAGTGACCTTCGGGCAGTTCTTC	CASSSLAGVTFGQFF
TRBV30	NA	NA	TRBJ1-1	TGTGCCTGGATGCTGGGGGGCTTGAACACTGAAGCTTTCTTT	CAWMLGGLNTEAFF
TRBV9	NA	TRBD2	TRBJ2-1	TGTGCCAGCAGCGAACGACTAGCGACCCTTAATGAGCAGTTCTTC	CASSERLATLNEQFF
TRBV30	NA	NA	TRBJ2-1	TGTGCCTGGAGTGGTGGATACAATGAGCAGTTCTTC	CAWSGGYNEQFF
TRBV4-1	NA	TRBD2	TRBJ2-1	TGCGCCAGCAGCCAACCAACTAGCGGGAACTACAATGAGCAGTTCTTC	CASSQPTSGNYNEQFF
TRBV29-1	NA	TRBD1	TRBJ1-2	TGCAGCGTTGGTAGCCCCACCGGGATGGACAGGGATCTCTTCTATGGCTACACCTTC	CSVGSPTGMDRDLFYGYTF
TRBV30	NA	NA	TRBJ2-7	TGTGCCTGGAGTGACACCTACGAGCAGTACTTC	CAWSDTYEQYF
TRBV9	NA	TRBD2	TRBJ2-7	TGTGCCAGCAGCCCAGGGACTAGCGAGACCCGGTACGAGCAGTACTTC	CASSPGTSETRYEQYF
TRBV7-9	NA	TRBD1	TRBJ1-1	TGTGCCAGCAGCCCAGACAGGGGCTGGGGGGCTTTCTTT	CASSPDRGWGAFF